The sequence of this T cell receptor (beta chain) was determined in a study of blood T cell repertoires in COVID-19. Study in general: Sites in the United States, Italy and Spain provided acute and convalescent COVID-19 samples.

The CDR3 extends over 14 amino acids. CDR1 is SGHRS, CDR2 YFSETQ, per germline. The junction had 3 bases not matched to a gene; V was cut back by 2 bases and J by 4 bases. TCRdb's copy holds only in-frame clones and misses some; the assay was immunoSEQ multiplex PCR. The repertoire has 240,000 or so clones, approximately 80% of them found once; the top ten carry around 7.5%. This receptor was taken from a woman older than 75 with COVID-19, enrolled during active disease. The gene calls are TRBV5-1 and TRBJ2-3, with 8 bases that match TRBD2. Source material: peripheral blood. The DNA of the CDR3 is TGCGCCAGCAGCTTAGGGACTAGAGCAGATACGCAGTATTTT. As protein: CASSLGTRADTQYF.